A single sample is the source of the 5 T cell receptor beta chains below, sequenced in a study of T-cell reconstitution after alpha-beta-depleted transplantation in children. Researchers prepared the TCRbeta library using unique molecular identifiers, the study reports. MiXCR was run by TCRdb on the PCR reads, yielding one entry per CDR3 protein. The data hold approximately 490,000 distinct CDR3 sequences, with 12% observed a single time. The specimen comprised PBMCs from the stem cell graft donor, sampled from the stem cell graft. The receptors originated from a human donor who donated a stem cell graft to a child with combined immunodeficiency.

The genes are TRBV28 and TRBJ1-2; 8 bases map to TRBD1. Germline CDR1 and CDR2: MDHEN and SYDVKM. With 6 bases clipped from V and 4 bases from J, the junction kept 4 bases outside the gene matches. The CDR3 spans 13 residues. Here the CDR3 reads CASSPDRVYGYTF. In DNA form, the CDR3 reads TGTGCCAGCAGCCCGGACAGGGTCTATGGCTACACCTTC.

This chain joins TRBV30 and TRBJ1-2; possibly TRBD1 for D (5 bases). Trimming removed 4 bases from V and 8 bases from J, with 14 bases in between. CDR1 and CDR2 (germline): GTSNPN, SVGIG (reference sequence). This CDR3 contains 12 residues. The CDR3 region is CAWTSGLAGYTF. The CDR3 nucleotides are TGTGCCTGGACCTCGGGACTGGCGGGCTACACCTTC.

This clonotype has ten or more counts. The CDR3 bases are TGCGCCAGCAGCTTGTTTCGGGCAGGGGGCGAGAGCTACACCTTC. Protein: CASSLFRAGGESYTF. The V call is TRBV5-1, the J call TRBJ1-2; 8 bases agree with TRBD1. Per the germline V gene, CDR1 is SGHRS and CDR2 is YFSETQ. The CDR3 extends over 15 amino acids. V shed 1 base, J shed 9 bases, and the junction held 11 bases outside the gene matches.

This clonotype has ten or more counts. The CDR3 region has the DNA TGTGCCAGCAGCCGCGCGGGGGGGCCAACAGATACGCAGTATTTT. It specifies CASSRAGGPTDTQYF. The V gene is TRBV7-2, the J gene TRBJ2-3; 9 nucleotides agree with TRBD2. The CDR3 spans 15 residues. Germline CDR1 and CDR2: SGHTA and FQGNSA. With V trimmed by 5 bases and J by 3 bases, 6 bases remained unmatched.

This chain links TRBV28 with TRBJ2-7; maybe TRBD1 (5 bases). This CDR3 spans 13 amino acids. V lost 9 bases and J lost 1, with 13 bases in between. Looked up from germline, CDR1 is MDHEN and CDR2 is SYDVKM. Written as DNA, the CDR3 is TGTGCCAGAAGCGCAGGGCAATCCTACGAGCAGTACTTC. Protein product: CARSAGQSYEQYF.